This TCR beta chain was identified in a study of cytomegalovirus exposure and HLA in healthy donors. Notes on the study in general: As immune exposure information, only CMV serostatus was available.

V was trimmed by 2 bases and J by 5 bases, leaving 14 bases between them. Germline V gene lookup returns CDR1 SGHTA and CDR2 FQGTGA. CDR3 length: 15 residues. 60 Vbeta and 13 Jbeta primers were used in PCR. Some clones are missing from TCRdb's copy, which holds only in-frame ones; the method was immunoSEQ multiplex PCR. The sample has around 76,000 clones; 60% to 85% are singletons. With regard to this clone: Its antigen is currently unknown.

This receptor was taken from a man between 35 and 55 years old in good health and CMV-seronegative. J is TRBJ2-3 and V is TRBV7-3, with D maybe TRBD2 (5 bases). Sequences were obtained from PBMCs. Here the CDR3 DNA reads TGTGCCAGCAGCTTACAACCGGCTGAGGGAGATACGCAGTATTTT. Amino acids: CASSLQPAEGDTQYF.